This T cell receptor (beta chain) originates from a study of T cell responses to AZD1222 COVID-19 vaccine (dated by TCRdb to about 2021). For the study in its entirety: AZD1222 recipients with second doses at about 4 weeks or about 12 weeks were pooled, because spike-specific TCR depth and breadth did not differ between schedules. A total of about 230 trial participants underwent TCR sequencing, of whom around 200 received two doses of AZD1222 and some 26 received two doses of the MenACWY control vaccine. Trial participants were enrolled by age into 18-55, 56-69 and 70-plus year subgroups, with approximately 150, 28 and 58 TCR-sequenced participants respectively. Here is what the overall study found, with its caveats: Because no day 14 peak-response samples were available, the repertoires could be characterized only after the peak T cell response. Conclusions about previously exposed vaccinees were limited because only six AZD1222 recipients were SARS-CoV-2 seropositive at baseline. In the small 56-69-year group, the increase in depth fell short of significance, most likely because of low power. Participants were mostly white British and included more females than males, and it was suggested by the authors that clonal diversity may have been underestimated. Spike-specific TCR breadth and depth rose significantly after two AZD1222 doses compared with day 0 and with MenACWY recipients. The vaccine-associated CD4 TCRs covered the entire spike protein, and the dominant responses fell in regions 160-218 and 743-854. Epitopes outside the regions mutated in the B.1.351 and B.1.1.7 variants were reportedly recognized by nearly half of the unique spike-specific TCRs.

About this clone: The antigen it recognizes is unknown. No base qualities exist here, and no much larger clone lies one base off it.

The time point label corresponds to: baseline before first vaccination. Vaccinee samples were obtained from the UK trials COV001 and COV002, which included a single-blind randomized controlled phase 2/3 trial of AZD1222 (ChAdOx1 nCoV-19) in healthy adults. Trial participant PBMC samples were collected at day 0 and day 28 after the second dose for TCRbeta chain sequencing. The CDR3 goes from the cysteine to the phenylalanine over 14 residues. The kept DNA is CDR3 alone, 42 bases in frame from the first base. V is clipped by 3 bases and J by 7 bases, and the sequence between their germline boundaries is 10 bases long. In the germline V gene, CDR1 corresponds to MNHEY and CDR2 to SVGEGT. The CDR3 regions of human TCRbeta chains were analyzed by immunosequencing. The original pipeline was this. Repertoire TCRs were checked for matches against a reference library of SARS-CoV-2-specific TCRs that had been generated using the MIRA antigen-specificity platform. Breadth meant the fraction of unique TCRs that were SARS-CoV-2-associated, whereas depth meant the fraction of total T cells that were SARS-CoV-2-associated. Using the MIRA data, each spike-specific TCR was mapped to the spike region that the TCR reacts to and placed in a CD4 or CD8 class. Log10-transformed breadth and depth values were compared by one-way ANOVA with Sidak's multiple comparisons tests. The clones in this table, taken by TCRdb from immuneACCESS, are in-frame only. Not every clone is retained; where verified, under half of the shortfall comes from an unresolved V gene, and the cause of the rest is unknown. The V and J calls and the clone size are those of that table, but D and trimming were determined from the DNA. For this sample the table gives over 100,000 clones, of which roughly nine tenths were detected only once. 6.5% to 9.5% of the sample goes to the ten largest clones.

This sequence was found in an adult in good health. This sequence uses TRBV6-2 or TRBV6-3 and TRBJ1-6, and perhaps TRBD1 as D gene, on 5 matching bases. The material sequenced was peripheral blood, taken on day 0 of AZD1222 vaccination. The CDR3 amino acid sequence is: CASSYGGNNSPLHF. The sequenced DNA: TGTGCCAGCAGTTATGGGGGGAACAATTCACCCCTCCACTTT.